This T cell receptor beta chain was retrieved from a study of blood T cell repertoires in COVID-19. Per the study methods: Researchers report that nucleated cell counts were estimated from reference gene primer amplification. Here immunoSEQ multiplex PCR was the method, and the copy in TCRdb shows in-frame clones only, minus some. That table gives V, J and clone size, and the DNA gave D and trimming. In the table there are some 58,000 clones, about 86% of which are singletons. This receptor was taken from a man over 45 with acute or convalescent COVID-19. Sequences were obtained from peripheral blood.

In DNA, the CDR3 is TGTGCCAGCAACCCCGGGACTTCCGATGGCTACACCTTC. This codes for CASNPGTSDGYTF. V gene TRBV7-9 combines with J gene TRBJ1-2; D might be TRBD1 (5 bases). Trimming left V 7 bases short and J 6 bases short, with 15 bases between. The CDR3 has 13 residues. Per the germline V gene, CDR1 is SEHNR and CDR2 is FQNEAQ (reference sequence).